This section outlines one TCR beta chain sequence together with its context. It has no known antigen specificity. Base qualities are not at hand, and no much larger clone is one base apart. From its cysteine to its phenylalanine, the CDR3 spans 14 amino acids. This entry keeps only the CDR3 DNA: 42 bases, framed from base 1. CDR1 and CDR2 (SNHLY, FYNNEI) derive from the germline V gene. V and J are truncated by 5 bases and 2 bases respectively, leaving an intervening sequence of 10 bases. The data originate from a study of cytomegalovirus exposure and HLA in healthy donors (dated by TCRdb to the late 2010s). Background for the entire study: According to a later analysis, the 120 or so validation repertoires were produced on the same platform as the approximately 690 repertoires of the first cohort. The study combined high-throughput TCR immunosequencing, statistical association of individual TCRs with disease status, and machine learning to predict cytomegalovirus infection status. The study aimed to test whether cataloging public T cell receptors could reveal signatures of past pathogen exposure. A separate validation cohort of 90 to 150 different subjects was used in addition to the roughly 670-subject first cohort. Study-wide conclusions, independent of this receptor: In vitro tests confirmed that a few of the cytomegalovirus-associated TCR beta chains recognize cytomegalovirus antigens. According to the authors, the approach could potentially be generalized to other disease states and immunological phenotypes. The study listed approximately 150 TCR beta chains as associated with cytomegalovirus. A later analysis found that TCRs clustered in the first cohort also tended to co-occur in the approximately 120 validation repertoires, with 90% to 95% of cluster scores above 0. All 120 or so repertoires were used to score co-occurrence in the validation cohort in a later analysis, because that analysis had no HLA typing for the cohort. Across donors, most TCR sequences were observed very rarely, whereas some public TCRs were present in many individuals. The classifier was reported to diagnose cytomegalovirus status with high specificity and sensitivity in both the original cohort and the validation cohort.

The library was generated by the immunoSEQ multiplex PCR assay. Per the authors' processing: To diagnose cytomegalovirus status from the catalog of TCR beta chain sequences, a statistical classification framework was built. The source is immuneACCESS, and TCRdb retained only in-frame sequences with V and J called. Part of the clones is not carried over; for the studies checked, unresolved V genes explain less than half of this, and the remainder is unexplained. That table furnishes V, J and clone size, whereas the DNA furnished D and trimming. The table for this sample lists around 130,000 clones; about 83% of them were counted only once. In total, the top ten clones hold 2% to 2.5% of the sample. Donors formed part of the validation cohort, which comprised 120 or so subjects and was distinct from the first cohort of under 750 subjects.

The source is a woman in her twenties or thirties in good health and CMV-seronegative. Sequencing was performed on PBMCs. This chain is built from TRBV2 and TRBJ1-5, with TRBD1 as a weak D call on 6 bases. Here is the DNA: TGTGCCAGCAGTCCCTCAGGGGGCAATCAGCCCCAGCATTTT. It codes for CASSPSGGNQPQHF.